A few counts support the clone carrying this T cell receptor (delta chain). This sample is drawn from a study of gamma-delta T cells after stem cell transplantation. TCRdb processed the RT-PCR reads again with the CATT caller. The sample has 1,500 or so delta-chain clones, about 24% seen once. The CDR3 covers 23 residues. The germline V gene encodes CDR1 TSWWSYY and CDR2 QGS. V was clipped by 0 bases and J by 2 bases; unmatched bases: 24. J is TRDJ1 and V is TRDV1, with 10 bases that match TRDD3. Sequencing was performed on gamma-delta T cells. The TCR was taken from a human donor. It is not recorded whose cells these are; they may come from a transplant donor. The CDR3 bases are TGTGCTCTTGGGGAACTAGAATTATTTCCTACCTGGGGGATAGAAGGGGGAACCGATAAACTCATCTTT. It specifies CALGELELFPTWGIEGGTDKLIF.